This T cell receptor (beta chain) is drawn from a study of T cell repertoires in cytomegalovirus infection (dated by TCRdb to between 2019 and 2020). General notes on the study: Donor HLA type was relevant to the analysis, as public TCR beta signatures indicated carriage of CMV infection together with the matching HLA type.

These reads were obtained on an Illumina HiSeq 1500. TCRdb applied fastp at Q25 and MiXCR to the public reads, then kept only in-frame beta chains. A single entry per CDR3 protein holds the most common genes and DNA from its merged rows. This sample lists about 360,000 distinct CDR3 sequences; 15% to 20% were detected once. Approximately 10% of the sample lies in the top ten. The germline V gene (reference sequence) gives CDR1 as GTSNPN and CDR2 as SVGIG. V was cut back by 1 base and J by 6 bases, leaving a gap of 5 bases between them. The CDR3, cysteine through phenylalanine, is 11 amino acids long. CDR3 DNA is the only sequence kept; it has 33 bases, read in frame from the first base. Results the study describes overall, beyond this receptor: In the ex vivo response, HLA-C-restricted CMV-specific TCR beta clonotypes were dominant, and in two of eight donors the single most frequent clonotype came from this HLA-C-restricted group. Carriers of CMV infection plus the relevant HLA type were discriminated by the cumulative frequency of public TCR beta family members in the study cohort and in an independent approximately 350-donor cohort.

Notes on this clonotype: What antigen it recognizes has not been identified. No base quality values were provided; no much bigger clone lies one nucleotide off.

This sequence originates from a human donor in good health (CMV status not recorded). Some clones in this sample may be carry-over from other donors' samples. Material: PBMCs. The chain employs TRBV30 and TRBJ2-3; TRBD2 is a weak D gene call, 5 bases matching. The CDR3 reads as follows: CAWSGGDTQYF. The bases read TGTGCCTGGAGTGGCGGGGATACGCAGTATTTT.